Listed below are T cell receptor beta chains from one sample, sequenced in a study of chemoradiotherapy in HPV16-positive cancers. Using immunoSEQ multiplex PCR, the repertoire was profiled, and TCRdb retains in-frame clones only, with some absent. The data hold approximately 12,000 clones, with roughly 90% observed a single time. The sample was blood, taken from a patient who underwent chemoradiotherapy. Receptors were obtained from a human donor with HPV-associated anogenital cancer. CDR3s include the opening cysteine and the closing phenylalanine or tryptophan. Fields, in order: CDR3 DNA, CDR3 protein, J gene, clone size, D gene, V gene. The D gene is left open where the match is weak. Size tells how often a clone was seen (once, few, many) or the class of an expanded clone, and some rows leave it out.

CDR3nt: TGTGCCAGCAGTGAATCAAGGACAGGGGCCTATGGCTACACCTTC; CDR3aa: CASSESRTGAYGYTF; j_gene: TRBJ1-2; abundance: once; d_gene: TRBD1; v_gene: TRBV2
CDR3nt: TGTGCCAGCAGCTTAGATCCCAGGGTAGACGAGCAGTACTTC; CDR3aa: CASSLDPRVDEQYF; j_gene: TRBJ2-7; abundance: NA; d_gene: NA; v_gene: TRBV7-2
CDR3nt: TGTGCCAGCAGTCTCTATATCCCTCGGGGTGGAATCACAGATACGCAGTATTTT; CDR3aa: CASSLYIPRGGITDTQYF; j_gene: TRBJ2-3; abundance: once; d_gene: NA; v_gene: TRBV27
CDR3nt: TGTGCCAGCAGTTCCAACCGGGACTACACCGGGGAGCTGTTTTTT; CDR3aa: CASSSNRDYTGELFF; j_gene: TRBJ2-2; abundance: NA; d_gene: NA; v_gene: TRBV6-1
CDR3nt: TGTGCCAGCAGCCCGGAGGGGGGGGATAACTATGGCTACACCTTC; CDR3aa: CASSPEGGDNYGYTF; j_gene: TRBJ1-2; abundance: NA; d_gene: NA; v_gene: TRBV7-3
CDR3nt: TGCGCCAGCAGCCGTGGCAGGGGCTTGAACACCGGGGAGCTGTTTTTT; CDR3aa: CASSRGRGLNTGELFF; j_gene: TRBJ2-2; abundance: NA; d_gene: NA; v_gene: TRBV4-3
CDR3nt: TGCGCCAGCAGCCAAGATCTCGGCTGGGGCGCTGAAGCTTTCTTT; CDR3aa: CASSQDLGWGAEAFF; j_gene: TRBJ1-1; abundance: once; d_gene: NA; v_gene: TRBV4-3
CDR3nt: TGTGCCAGTACCCTGACAGCTAACTATGGCTACACCTTC; CDR3aa: CASTLTANYGYTF; j_gene: TRBJ1-2; abundance: NA; d_gene: NA; v_gene: TRBV19
CDR3nt: TGTGCCAGCAGCGCCCTCGACAGGTTCGGGGGCTACGAGCAGTACTTC; CDR3aa: CASSALDRFGGYEQYF; j_gene: TRBJ2-7; abundance: NA; d_gene: NA; v_gene: TRBV21-1
CDR3nt: TGTGCCAGCAGAGTACTAGCGGGGGGCACAGATACGCAGTATTTT; CDR3aa: CASRVLAGGTDTQYF; j_gene: TRBJ2-3; abundance: NA; d_gene: TRBD2; v_gene: TRBV6-1
CDR3nt: TGTGCCTGGAGTGTAGACATGGACTATGGCTACACCTTC; CDR3aa: CAWSVDMDYGYTF; j_gene: TRBJ1-2; abundance: NA; d_gene: NA; v_gene: TRBV30
CDR3nt: TGCGCCAGCAGCCAAGTCGGAGGTACGCAGTATTTT; CDR3aa: CASSQVGGTQYF; j_gene: TRBJ2-3; abundance: NA; d_gene: NA; v_gene: TRBV4-1
CDR3nt: TGCAGCGTCCCAATCCCCTCGTCCGGGGAGCTGTTTTTT; CDR3aa: CSVPIPSSGELFF; j_gene: TRBJ2-2; abundance: NA; d_gene: NA; v_gene: TRBV29-1
CDR3nt: TGTGCCAGCAGCCAGTTTAAAAGGGGGGGCACAGATACGCAGTATTTT; CDR3aa: CASSQFKRGGTDTQYF; j_gene: TRBJ2-3; abundance: NA; d_gene: NA; v_gene: TRBV14
CDR3nt: TGTGCCAGTAGTATGCAATCCTACGAGCAGTACTTC; CDR3aa: CASSMQSYEQYF; j_gene: TRBJ2-7; abundance: NA; d_gene: NA; v_gene: TRBV19
CDR3nt: TGTGCCAGCAGCAAGACAGGTGAATCACCCCTCCACTTT; CDR3aa: CASSKTGESPLHF; j_gene: TRBJ1-6; abundance: NA; d_gene: NA; v_gene: TRBV7-2
CDR3nt: TGTGCCAGCAGCCCGCCGGTTACAGATACGCAGTATTTT; CDR3aa: CASSPPVTDTQYF; j_gene: TRBJ2-3; abundance: NA; d_gene: NA; v_gene: TRBV7-8
CDR3nt: TGCAGCGCCCCGGAGGGTAGCGGGGTCCACAATGAGCAGTTCTTC; CDR3aa: CSAPEGSGVHNEQFF; j_gene: TRBJ2-1; abundance: once; d_gene: TRBD2; v_gene: TRBV29-1
CDR3nt: TGTGCCAGCAGCACCCGGACAGGTCAAGGGGCCAACGTCCTGACTTTC; CDR3aa: CASSTRTGQGANVLTF; j_gene: TRBJ2-6; abundance: NA; d_gene: TRBD1; v_gene: TRBV7-6
CDR3nt: TGTGCCAGCAGTTCCCAATCCCAGGGGGCATGGTTGGGCTACACCTTC; CDR3aa: CASSSQSQGAWLGYTF; j_gene: TRBJ1-2; abundance: NA; d_gene: TRBD1; v_gene: TRBV6-5
CDR3nt: TGTGCCAGCAGCGCTCACAGTGGGAGCTACGAGCAGTACTTC; CDR3aa: CASSAHSGSYEQYF; j_gene: TRBJ2-7; abundance: NA; d_gene: NA; v_gene: TRBV7-9
CDR3nt: TGTGCCACCAGTACCCTAGGGGGCAGGGCTAGTCAGCCCCAGCATTTT; CDR3aa: CATSTLGGRASQPQHF; j_gene: TRBJ1-5; abundance: once; d_gene: TRBD1; v_gene: TRBV15
CDR3nt: TGTGCCAGCAGCTTAGCTCCCGAAGGCCCCCAGGGGAGCACAGATACGCAGTATTTT; CDR3aa: CASSLAPEGPQGSTDTQYF; j_gene: TRBJ2-3; abundance: NA; d_gene: NA; v_gene: TRBV7-6
CDR3nt: TGTGCCATCAGGAGAGTCGGGACTAGCGGGGCAAGCACAGATACGCAGTATTTT; CDR3aa: CAIRRVGTSGASTDTQYF; j_gene: TRBJ2-3; abundance: NA; d_gene: TRBD2; v_gene: TRBV10-3
CDR3nt: TGCGCCAGCAGCCAAGATGTGCACAGGGGAAGATACGAGCAGTACTTC; CDR3aa: CASSQDVHRGRYEQYF; j_gene: TRBJ2-7; abundance: NA; d_gene: TRBD1; v_gene: TRBV4-3
CDR3nt: TGCAGCGTTGCGCGGGGGGGCTCTGGAAACACCATATATTTT; CDR3aa: CSVARGGSGNTIYF; j_gene: TRBJ1-3; abundance: NA; d_gene: NA; v_gene: TRBV29-1
CDR3nt: TGTGCCATCAGTGAGTCCGGAGGGGGGGCCTATGGCTACACCTTC; CDR3aa: CAISESGGGAYGYTF; j_gene: TRBJ1-2; abundance: NA; d_gene: NA; v_gene: TRBV10-3
CDR3nt: TGTGCCAGCAGCCGGGGGGACACTGACACCGGGGAGCTGTTTTTT; CDR3aa: CASSRGDTDTGELFF; j_gene: TRBJ2-2; abundance: large; d_gene: NA; v_gene: TRBV4-2
CDR3nt: TGTGCCAGCAGCTTAGGAGGGGTGGCGATCTATGGCTACACCTTC; CDR3aa: CASSLGGVAIYGYTF; j_gene: TRBJ1-2; abundance: NA; d_gene: NA; v_gene: TRBV7-8
CDR3nt: TGTGCCAGCAGCTTAGTCCCGACAGGCCCTACCAACACTGAAGCTTTCTTT; CDR3aa: CASSLVPTGPTNTEAFF; j_gene: TRBJ1-1; abundance: NA; d_gene: NA; v_gene: TRBV11-2
CDR3nt: TGCGCCAGCAGCTTGAGGAGCGGGAGCGAAGAGACCCAGTACTTC; CDR3aa: CASSLRSGSEETQYF; j_gene: TRBJ2-5; abundance: NA; d_gene: TRBD2; v_gene: TRBV5-1
CDR3nt: TGTGCCAGCAGTGGAAGGGAGGGTTGGATTTTCAGCAATCAGCCCCAGCATTTT; CDR3aa: CASSGREGWIFSNQPQHF; j_gene: TRBJ1-5; abundance: NA; d_gene: NA; v_gene: TRBV27
CDR3nt: TGCGCCAGCAGCTTTGGGACAAGTGAGGGCACTGAAGCTTTCTTT; CDR3aa: CASSFGTSEGTEAFF; j_gene: TRBJ1-1; abundance: once; d_gene: NA; v_gene: TRBV5-1
CDR3nt: TGTGCCAGTTCCTTGACGGACTATGGCTACACCTTC; CDR3aa: CASSLTDYGYTF; j_gene: TRBJ1-2; abundance: NA; d_gene: NA; v_gene: TRBV19
CDR3nt: TGTGCCAGCACTCCGAGAGGGAACACTGAAGCTTTCTTT; CDR3aa: CASTPRGNTEAFF; j_gene: TRBJ1-1; abundance: NA; d_gene: NA; v_gene: TRBV6-5
CDR3nt: TGTGCCAGCAGCTTCGTACTAGCCCGTGCCGGGGAGCTGTTTTTT; CDR3aa: CASSFVLARAGELFF; j_gene: TRBJ2-2; abundance: NA; d_gene: NA; v_gene: TRBV7-2
CDR3nt: TGTGCCAGCTCACCACCAGTAGGCTCTGGAAACACCATATATTTT; CDR3aa: CASSPPVGSGNTIYF; j_gene: TRBJ1-3; abundance: NA; d_gene: NA; v_gene: TRBV18
CDR3nt: TGTGCCAGCAGTCCCGCCGGGACAGGGGGCAATCAGCCCCAGCATTTT; CDR3aa: CASSPAGTGGNQPQHF; j_gene: TRBJ1-5; abundance: NA; d_gene: TRBD1; v_gene: TRBV27
CDR3nt: TGTGCCAGCTCACCTTCGGGTGGGGAGGCAGGCTATGGCTACACCTTC; CDR3aa: CASSPSGGEAGYGYTF; j_gene: TRBJ1-2; abundance: NA; d_gene: NA; v_gene: TRBV18
CDR3nt: TGTGCCTGGAGTTTGTCTAGCGGGGGACAGACCCAGTACTTC; CDR3aa: CAWSLSSGGQTQYF; j_gene: TRBJ2-5; abundance: NA; d_gene: TRBD2; v_gene: TRBV30
CDR3nt: TGTGCCAGCAGTGACTTAGTGGGTTTCGAGCAGCCCCAGCATTTT; CDR3aa: CASSDLVGFEQPQHF; j_gene: TRBJ1-5; abundance: few; d_gene: NA; v_gene: TRBV2
CDR3nt: TGCGCCAGCAGCCAAGATCTCCAGCGGGGGACAGATACGCAGTATTTT; CDR3aa: CASSQDLQRGTDTQYF; j_gene: TRBJ2-3; abundance: NA; d_gene: TRBD2; v_gene: TRBV4-3
CDR3nt: TGTGCCAGCTCACCACCTGCAGGCTCCTACGAGCAGTACTTC; CDR3aa: CASSPPAGSYEQYF; j_gene: TRBJ2-7; abundance: NA; d_gene: NA; v_gene: TRBV18
CDR3nt: TGCAGCGTTGAAGTAACCACCCGCTACGAGCAGTACTTC; CDR3aa: CSVEVTTRYEQYF; j_gene: TRBJ2-7; abundance: NA; d_gene: NA; v_gene: TRBV29-1
CDR3nt: TGTGCCAGCAGTTCCTGGACTAGCGTCACCGGGGAGCTGTTTTTT; CDR3aa: CASSSWTSVTGELFF; j_gene: TRBJ2-2; abundance: NA; d_gene: TRBD2; v_gene: TRBV7-2
CDR3nt: TGTGCCAGCAGTGAAGCGGGGGGCACAGATACGCAGTATTTT; CDR3aa: CASSEAGGTDTQYF; j_gene: TRBJ2-3; abundance: NA; d_gene: TRBD2; v_gene: TRBV6-4
CDR3nt: TGTGCCAGCAGTGGAGGGCAGGCTAGCACAGATACGCAGTATTTT; CDR3aa: CASSGGQASTDTQYF; j_gene: TRBJ2-3; abundance: NA; d_gene: NA; v_gene: TRBV2
CDR3nt: TGCGCCAGCAGCTGGTCCGGGACTAGCGGGGGGGCCATTCAGGAGACCCAGTACTTC; CDR3aa: CASSWSGTSGGAIQETQYF; j_gene: TRBJ2-5; abundance: NA; d_gene: TRBD2; v_gene: TRBV5-1
CDR3nt: TGCGCCAGCAGCCTGGGACTCCGATTTGAGACCCAGTACTTC; CDR3aa: CASSLGLRFETQYF; j_gene: TRBJ2-5; abundance: NA; d_gene: NA; v_gene: TRBV5-1
CDR3nt: TGTGCCAGCAGTCCCCGGGACAGAGTCGTCTATGGCTACACCTTC; CDR3aa: CASSPRDRVVYGYTF; j_gene: TRBJ1-2; abundance: NA; d_gene: TRBD1; v_gene: TRBV27
CDR3nt: TGTGCCAGTAGAAAGGGCACCGGGGAGCTGTTTTTT; CDR3aa: CASRKGTGELFF; j_gene: TRBJ2-2; abundance: NA; d_gene: NA; v_gene: TRBV19
CDR3nt: TGTGCCAGCAGCTCTATCGGGACAAACTACAATGAGCAGTTCTTC; CDR3aa: CASSSIGTNYNEQFF; j_gene: TRBJ2-1; abundance: NA; d_gene: NA; v_gene: TRBV5-6
CDR3nt: TGTGCCATCAGCCAGAGTGGAGGGGCCTTGGCCCTCCACTTT; CDR3aa: CAISQSGGALALHF; j_gene: TRBJ1-6; abundance: NA; d_gene: NA; v_gene: TRBV10-3